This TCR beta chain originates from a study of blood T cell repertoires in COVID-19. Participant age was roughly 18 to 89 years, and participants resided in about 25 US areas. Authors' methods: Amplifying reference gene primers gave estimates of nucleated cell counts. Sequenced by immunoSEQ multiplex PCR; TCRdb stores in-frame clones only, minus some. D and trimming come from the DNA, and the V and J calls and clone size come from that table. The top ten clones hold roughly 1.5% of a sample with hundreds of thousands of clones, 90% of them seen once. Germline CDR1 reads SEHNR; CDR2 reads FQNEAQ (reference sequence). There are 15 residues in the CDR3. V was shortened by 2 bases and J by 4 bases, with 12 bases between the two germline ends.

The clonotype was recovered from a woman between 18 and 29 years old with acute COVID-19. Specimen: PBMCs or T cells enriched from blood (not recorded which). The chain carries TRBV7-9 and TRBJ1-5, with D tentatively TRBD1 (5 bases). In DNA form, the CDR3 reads TGTGCCAGCAGCTTAACAGACAGTCCTAATCAGCCCCAGCATTTT. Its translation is CASSLTDSPNQPQHF.